These 9 T cell receptor beta chains were sequenced from one sample in a study of blood T cells in healthy people across ages. A sample-barcoded 5' primer and a J-beta primer mix were used in a second PCR of roughly 6 to 11 cycles. Each CDR3 protein gets one entry after TCRdb re-called the 5' RACE reads with MiXCR. The sample contains about 680,000 distinct CDR3 sequences, roughly 49% of which appear only once. What was sequenced was blood. These receptors were collected from a woman aged 60-75 years in good health.

The chain combines TRBV20-1 with TRBJ1-5, with unresolved D. Trimming pared 0 bases from V and 2 bases from J, leaving 17 bases between. This CDR3 has 17 amino acids. Looked up from germline, CDR1 is DFQATT and CDR2 is SNEGSKA (reference sequence). CDR3 in amino acids: CSARDQRREGRNQPQHF. For the CDR3, the DNA is TGCAGTGCTAGAGATCAACGGAGGGAAGGGCGCAATCAGCCCCAGCATTTT.

The rearrangement joins TRBV20-1 to TRBJ2-7; D unresolved. The V gene's germline CDR1 is DFQATT and CDR2 SNEGSKA (reference sequence). Trimming pared 6 bases from V and 1 base from J, leaving 7 bases between. This CDR3 spans 11 amino acids. Written as DNA, the CDR3 is TGCAGTGCCCTCCGTTCCTACGAGCAGTACTTC. Translated: CSALRSYEQYF.

The chain uses TRBV6-5 and TRBJ2-7; 8 nucleotides agree with TRBD2. The CDR3 has 15 residues. V shed 4 bases, J shed 6 bases, and the junction held 11 bases outside the gene matches. Per germline, CDR1 MNHEY and CDR2 SVGAGI. DNA of the CDR3: TGTGCCAGCAGTTCCGCGGGACTGGCGGGAGGCGAGCAGTACTTC. Its translation: CASSSAGLAGGEQYF.

V and J are TRBV29-1 and TRBJ2-5; 7 nucleotides line up with TRBD1. Germline loops: CDR1 SQVTM, CDR2 ANQGSEA. The junction had 5 bases not matched to a gene; V was cut back by 6 bases and J by 1 base. The CDR3 covers 13 residues. The CDR3 here is CSVRDSLQETQYF. CDR3 DNA sequence: TGCAGCGTGAGGGACAGCCTCCAAGAGACCCAGTACTTC.

The V call is TRBV6-2 or TRBV6-3, the J call TRBJ2-7; 7 bases match TRBD1. The CDR3 has 13 residues. With V trimmed by 5 bases and J by 7 bases, 8 bases remained unmatched. Germline CDR1 reads MNHEY; CDR2 reads SVGEGT. For the CDR3, the DNA is TGTGCCAGCAGTCGCCGGGACAGAGGTGAGCAGTACTTC. Protein sequence: CASSRRDRGEQYF.

This chain connects TRBV20-1 to TRBJ2-7; the match to TRBD1 covers 12 bases. Germline CDR1 reads DFQATT; CDR2 reads SNEGSKA (reference sequence). The CDR3 covers 13 residues. The V segment lost 7 bases and the J segment 2 bases; nucleotides outside the gene matches: 3. The CDR3 DNA sequence: TGCAGTGTGGGACAGGGGGCGGCCTACGAGCAGTACTTC. Its protein is CSVGQGAAYEQYF.

This clonotype has a handful of counts. This chain uses TRBV29-1 with TRBJ1-3; TRBD1 is a possible D gene (5 bases). The CDR3 spans 12 residues. Trimming took off 6 bases at V and 2 bases at J, with 8 bases between the two ends. CDR1 and CDR2 from the germline V gene are SQVTM and ANQGSEA. The CDR3 protein is CSVQGPGNTIYF. The DNA of the CDR3 is TGCAGCGTCCAGGGACCTGGAAACACCATATATTTT.

V gene TRBV14 combines with J gene TRBJ1-2; the D gene is possibly TRBD1 (5 bases). This CDR3 has 15 residues. CDR1 and CDR2 (germline): SGHDN, FVKESK. V lost 4 bases to trimming and J lost 8 bases, with 20 bases between them. The CDR3 region has the DNA TGTGCCAGCAGCCCCACCCAGGGTATACGGTCGGGCTACACCTTC. Protein: CASSPTQGIRSGYTF.

Only a few counts were recorded for this clonotype. The rearrangement links TRBV12-3 or TRBV12-4 to TRBJ2-2; 10 positions agree with TRBD2. The CDR3 is 18 amino acids. Unmatched junction bases numbered 11, after V lost 3 bases and J lost 4 bases. CDR3 protein: CASSFASGLAVITGELFF. CDR3 bases: TGTGCCAGCAGTTTCGCCTCCGGACTAGCGGTAATCACCGGGGAGCTGTTTTTT.